This record looks at one TCR beta chain sequence and its context. What it binds is not known. The Oncomine TCR Beta short-read assay sequenced DNA from cultured CD4+ T cells. One entry per CDR3 protein, called by TCRdb with MiXCR from the PCR reads. This repertoire shows 20,000 to 25,000 distinct CDR3 sequences, under 65% found once; its top ten account for about an eighth. This sample stems from a study of vaccination and CD4 T cells after COVID-19. Treatment specified: roughly 10-day PBMC culture with coronavirus spike peptide pools or control peptides (ViraFEST assay). Cultures of PBMCs, around 1.8 million per well, were set up with about 10 IU/ml IL-2 and about 10 ug/ml peptide pools. This TCR was sampled from a human donor who received a COVID-19 vaccine. Source: CD4+ T cells from blood, cultured in vitro, taken after SARS-CoV-2 vaccination.

This chain's CDR3 is CASSDPGQGRGETQYF. The CDR3 DNA follows: TGTGCCAGCAGCGATCCGGGACAGGGGCGCGGAGAGACCCAGTACTTC. The V call is TRBV5-4, the J call TRBJ2-5; 10 nucleotides line up with TRBD1. CDR1 and CDR2 (germline): SGHNT, YYREEE (reference sequence). The CDR3 length is 16 residues. V lost 4 bases and J lost 4; bases outside the gene matches: 10. Looking up the rest from reference TRBV5-4 and TRBJ2-5 gives the full variable domain: ETGVTQSPTHLIKTRGQQVTLRCSSQSGHNTVSWYQQALGQGPQFIFQYYREEENGRGNFPPRFSGLQFPNYSSELNVNALELDDSALYLCASSDPGQGRGETQYFGPGTRLLVL.